These 18 T cell receptor beta chains originate from one sample sequenced in a study of blood T cell repertoires in COVID-19. The assay was immunoSEQ multiplex PCR, and TCRdb's table has in-frame clones only and misses some. Of some 300,000 clones in the sample, roughly nine tenths were seen once. Source material: PBMCs or T cells enriched from blood (not recorded which). The receptors here all came from a woman aged 25 to 45 who had been exposed to COVID-19.

The rearrangement links TRBV27 to TRBJ1-1, with D maybe TRBD1 (6 bases). The CDR3 has 12 residues. Germline V gene data show CDR1 as MNHEY and CDR2 as SMNVEV (reference sequence). V was shortened by 8 bases and J by 7 bases, with 14 bases between the two germline ends. CDR3 DNA sequence: TGTGCCAGCCATGGAGGGGGGGTTGAAGCTTTCTTT. It translates to CASHGGGVEAFF.

The CDR3 region is CASSTPGFASPQHF. The CDR3 bases are TGTGCCAGCAGTACTCCGGGATTTGCATCGCCCCAGCATTTT. The chain couples TRBV6-2 or TRBV6-3 to TRBJ1-5; D unclear. The germline CDR1 and CDR2 sequences are MNHEY and SVGEGT. Trimming pared 5 bases from V and 9 bases from J, leaving 17 bases between. The CDR3 contains 14 residues.

V usage is TRBV7-2 and J usage is TRBJ2-5, with 8 bases that match TRBD2. Germline assignment: CDR1 SGHTA and CDR2 FQGNSA. V was clipped by 4 bases and J by 2 bases; unmatched bases: 9. The CDR3 has 16 residues. The CDR3 loop is CASSSRGGALQETQYF. The CDR3, as DNA: TGTGCCAGCAGCTCCCGGGGGGGGGCCCTACAAGAGACCCAGTACTTC.

V is TRBV3-1 (or the pseudogene TRBV3-2) and J is TRBJ1-2; 12 bases agree with TRBD1. This CDR3 is built from 15 residues. Trimming removed 6 bases from V and 5 bases from J; junction bases left unmatched: 7. CDR1 is LGHDT, CDR2 YNNKEL, per germline (reference sequence). CDR3 sequence (DNA): TGTGCCAGCAGGGTCAGGGACAGGGGGCTTTATGGCTACACCTTC. Amino acids: CASRVRDRGLYGYTF.

The chain employs TRBV12-3 or TRBV12-4 and TRBJ2-2; D unclear. The CDR3 is 13 amino acids. V lost 1 base and J 5 bases, leaving 5 bases between the germline ends. The CDR3 loop is CASSLVSTGELFF. The CDR3 DNA follows: TGTGCCAGCAGTTTAGTCAGTACCGGGGAGCTGTTTTTT.

V and J are TRBV29-1 and TRBJ1-4; TRBD1 matches 7 bases. This CDR3 has 13 amino acids. With V trimmed by 6 bases and J by 5 bases, 6 bases remained unmatched. Per germline, CDR1 SQVTM and CDR2 ANQGSEA. This CDR3 is CSVRGQPNEKLFF. The CDR3 coding sequence is TGCAGCGTCCGGGGACAGCCAAATGAAAAACTGTTTTTT.

The genes are TRBV7-8 and TRBJ1-1; possibly TRBD1 for D (6 bases). Per the germline V gene, CDR1 is SGHVS and CDR2 is FQNEAQ. The CDR3 sequence is 15 residues long. Deletions cut 2 bases from V and 0 bases from J, with 10 bases between. CDR3 in DNA: TGTGCCAGCAGCTTAACACAGGGATTGAACACTGAAGCTTTCTTT. It codes for CASSLTQGLNTEAFF.

CDR3 residues: CASTLTASGGTDTQYF. CDR3 coding DNA: TGTGCCAGCACCCTGACGGCTAGCGGGGGCACAGATACGCAGTATTTT. The J gene is TRBJ2-3, the V gene TRBV28, with 9 nucleotides matching TRBD2. The CDR3 is 16 amino acids. The V gene's germline CDR1 is MDHEN and CDR2 SYDVKM. The ends lost 7 bases at V and 1 base at J; junction bases unmatched: 9.

The chain's CDR3 is CASSRRGLAGDNEQFF. The DNA for the CDR3 is TGTGCCAGCAGCCGCAGGGGACTAGCGGGCGACAATGAGCAGTTCTTC. V and J are TRBV3-1 (or the pseudogene TRBV3-2) and TRBJ2-1; the match to TRBD2 covers 12 bases. Germline V gives CDR1 LGHDT, CDR2 YNNKEL (reference sequence). The trim removed 4 bases at V and 5 bases at J, leaving 6 bases unmatched. CDR3 size: 16 residues.

The V call is TRBV19, the J call TRBJ2-3, with 10 nucleotides matching TRBD1. Trimming removed 5 bases from V and 3 bases from J; junction bases left unmatched: 5. From germline, CDR1 is LNHDA and CDR2 SQIVND (reference sequence). The CDR3 sequence is 15 residues long. The CDR3 spells CASSVRDRGTDTQYF. CDR3 DNA sequence: TGTGCCAGTAGTGTGCGGGACAGGGGAACAGATACGCAGTATTTT.

V gene TRBV6-5 combines with J gene TRBJ1-5, with D unclear. The CDR3 has 14 residues. V was trimmed by 2 bases and J by 5 bases, leaving 10 bases between them. Germline CDR1 MNHEY, CDR2 SVGAGI. CDR3 nucleotides: TGTGCCAGCAGTTACAACGGAGTAGATCAGCCCCAGCATTTT. Translation gives CASSYNGVDQPQHF.

This sequence joins TRBV11-2 and TRBJ1-2, with a tentative D call TRBD1 (6 bases). This CDR3 is built from 17 residues. Per germline, CDR1 SGHAT and CDR2 FQNNGV. The ends were cut back, 4 bases at V and 1 base at J, with 19 bases in the middle. CDR3 sequence reads: CASSSGQILGSNYGYTF. The CDR3 nucleotides are TGTGCCAGCAGCTCAGGACAGATCCTTGGGAGTAACTATGGCTACACCTTC.

This chain links TRBV6-5 with TRBJ1-4; D is uncertain. Trimming pared 7 bases from V and 8 bases from J, leaving 17 bases between. Per germline, CDR1 MNHEY and CDR2 SVGAGI. The CDR3 totals 14 residues. The CDR3 region has the DNA TGTGCCAGCACCCTAAGAGAAAAGCGAGAAAAACTGTTTTTT. Its translation is CASTLREKREKLFF.

V is TRBV4-1 and J is TRBJ1-1, with TRBD1 matching over 8 bases. Per germline, CDR1 MGHRA and CDR2 YSYEKL. This CDR3 contains 16 residues. The trim removed 4 bases at V and 4 bases at J, leaving 11 bases unmatched. The CDR3 reads CASSLRTGLLSTEAFF. Written as DNA, the CDR3 is TGCGCCAGCAGCCTACGGACAGGGCTCTTGAGCACTGAAGCTTTCTTT.

V is TRBV6-1 and J is TRBJ2-5; TRBD2 agrees at 7 bases. The CDR3 sequence is 14 residues long. The germline V gene has CDR1 MNHNS and CDR2 SASEGT. V dropped 3 bases and J dropped 3; count of bases not matched to a gene: 4. This chain's CDR3 is CASSERGSKETQYF. The CDR3, as DNA: TGTGCCAGCAGTGAGCGGGGGTCGAAAGAGACCCAGTACTTC.

This chain joins TRBV7-8 and TRBJ1-1, with 9 positions matching TRBD1. CDR3 length equals 14 residues. Germline V gene lookup returns CDR1 SGHVS and CDR2 FQNEAQ. Trimming removed 4 bases from V and 4 bases from J; junction bases left unmatched: 4. The CDR3 loop is CASSWGQGGTEAFF. CDR3 DNA: TGTGCCAGCAGCTGGGGACAGGGTGGCACTGAAGCTTTCTTT.

This rearrangement joins TRBV19 to TRBJ2-1, with 11 positions matching TRBD2. This CDR3 has 14 residues. With V trimmed by 10 bases and J by 11 bases, 13 bases remained unmatched. Per germline, CDR1 LNHDA and CDR2 SQIVND (reference sequence). DNA for the CDR3: TGTGCCACCTCCTTTAGCGGGGGGGCCTTTCAGCAGTTCTTC. Translated: CATSFSGGAFQQFF.

The chain recombines TRBV5-1 with TRBJ2-2; D possibly corresponds to TRBD1 (5 bases). The germline gives CDR1 SGHRS, CDR2 YFSETQ. This CDR3 is 12 amino acids long. The V end was cut by 5 bases, the J end by 6 bases, with 8 bases between. The CDR3 here is CASRQDAGELFF. The CDR3 nucleotides read TGCGCCAGCAGACAGGACGCCGGGGAGCTGTTTTTT.